This T cell receptor beta chain was profiled in a study of Graves' ophthalmopathy and Graves' hyperthyroidism (dated by TCRdb to 2017 to 2018). Regarding the research as a whole: A patient counted as having stable hyperthyroidism if there was no progression to ophthalmopathy within 18 months of follow-up. The study used TCR beta repertoire signatures to distinguish Graves' ophthalmopathy from Graves' hyperthyroidism and to predict progression to ophthalmopathy. In total, approximately 130 blood samples were TCR-sequenced: approximately 42 ophthalmopathy, some 75 hyperthyroidism and some 17 hyperthyroidism-to-ophthalmopathy patients. To explore V-J signatures that separate ophthalmopathy from hyperthyroidism, a discovery set of approximately 100 patients was enrolled, consisting of 40 to 45 with ophthalmopathy and fewer than 60 with stable hyperthyroidism. An independent validation cohort comprised some 18 hyperthyroidism patients and 15 to 17 patients who later progressed from hyperthyroidism to ophthalmopathy. In five to seven hyperthyroidism patients, the T-cell repertoire of thyroid tissue was compared with the T-cell repertoire of blood. After sampling, hyperthyroidism patients received methimazole starting at 30 mg daily, and ophthalmopathy patients received high-dose intravenous methylprednisolone.

A distance of 15 bases separates the germline ends of V and J, which lose 4 bases and 5 bases respectively. Reading the germline V gene gives CDR1 SQVTM and CDR2 ANQGSEA. The CDR3 numbers 13 residues from cysteine through phenylalanine. Just the 39-base CDR3 DNA is kept, in frame starting at base 1. What the work shows at the level of the full study, not this receptor alone: Most expanded thyroid clonotypes with frequency above 0.001 were also detected in blood, suggesting blood repertoires may reflect the thyroid immune response. In cross-validation, the 13-signature model distinguished ophthalmopathy from stable hyperthyroidism with about 89% sensitivity and 81.08% specificity, while in the test set the corresponding values were approximately 80% and 75%. No statistical method was used to predetermine the sample size, and group allocation was not hidden from the investigators. In validation, the model predicted ophthalmopathy progression with about 71% sensitivity and approximately 72% specificity; fewer than 15 predicted patients were CT-confirmed with GO in a median of around 6 months.

For repertoire sequencing, TCR beta CDR3 regions were amplified from RNA transcripts. The first round was an RT-PCR using HTBI primers with the Qiagen OneStep RT-PCR kit, and this first round was followed by a second-round multiplex PCR, then size selection and purification. Libraries were sequenced paired-end with 100 bp reads on an Illumina HiSeq2000. The study's processing was this. SOAPnuke was used for read processing, and reads with adapters, uncalled bases, a mean Phred below 15, or no exact constant-primer or identifier match were discarded. High-quality paired reads were merged with COPE v1.2.5. Unique nucleotide sequences were defined as clonotypes and aligned to IMGT TRB V, D and J references using MiTCR v1.1. The analysis was limited to V-J combinations with a frequency above 0.0001, which together covered 99.2% of repertoires. A TCR clonal expansion and chaos score per V-J combination was defined as the ratio of F50 clonal expansion to chaos observed in the TCRdist matrix. Welch's t-statistics and random forest were used to narrow the features down to approximately 13 V-J combinations, which were then fed into a naive Bayes classifier. Thyroid-blood repertoire similarity was quantified with the Morisita-Horn index. The public reads were reprocessed in TCRdb via fastp at Q25 and MiXCR, keeping in-frame beta chains. Rows merge per CDR3 protein into single entries with the most common DNA and genes. These V and J calls derive from TCRdb rather than the authors' analysis. For this sample there are about 500,000 distinct CDR3 sequences; less than 40% appear just once. The ten largest make up less than 4.5% of the sample.

The hyperthyroidism patients were 18 to 65 years old and newly diagnosed, with a disease duration of less than 2 months. Patients with other autoimmune diseases, uncontrolled infections, pregnancy or lactation were excluded from the study. Clinical symptoms, serum thyroxine, TRAb, thyroid ultrasound and orbital computed tomography were used for diagnosis. Total RNA was extracted with Trizol reagent and quality-checked on an Agilent 2100 Bioanalyzer. Note on this clonotype: Its antigen target is currently unknown. No much larger clone is present one base from it, and per-base qualities are unavailable.

Sequencing input: peripheral blood or thyroid tissue (not recorded which). The TCR originated in an adult man with Graves' hyperthyroidism. The sequence joins TRBV29-1 to TRBJ2-7, and perhaps TRBD1 as D gene, on 7 matching bases. CDR3 region: CSVAQGRFDEQYF. The sequence in DNA is TGCAGCGTTGCACAGGGGAGGTTCGACGAGCAGTACTTC.